One sample yielded the 20 T cell receptor beta chains listed below, sequenced in a study of shared clonotypes between healthy human individuals. Profiling relied on immunoSEQ multiplex PCR, and the TCRdb table lists in-frame clones only, not all of them. The top ten hold under 0.25% of the sample, which has roughly 850,000 clones, approximately 97% seen once. CD45RO-negative, CCR7-positively selected cells formed the naive CD8 fraction, excluding terminally differentiated effector memory CD45RA+ cells. The material sequenced was naive CD8+ T cells sorted from blood. Receptor source: a man aged 25-40 years in good health.

The rearrangement links TRBV19 to TRBJ2-7; D may be TRBD1 or TRBD2 (5 bases each). This CDR3 has 15 amino acids. Germline-derived CDR1 and CDR2 are LNHDA and SQIVND (reference sequence). V was trimmed by 3 bases and J by 2 bases, leaving 14 bases between them. CDR3 sequence: CASSMFWDGAYEQYF. The CDR3 bases are TGTGCCAGTAGTATGTTTTGGGACGGAGCCTACGAGCAGTACTTC.

The chain couples TRBV2 to TRBJ2-1; TRBD2 matches at 14 bases. This CDR3 spans 17 amino acids. Per germline, CDR1 SNHLY and CDR2 FYNNEI. Unmatched junction bases numbered 15, after V lost 7 bases and J lost 10 bases. Written as DNA, the CDR3 is TGTGCCAGCACCCTTTCTCCCGGGACTAGCGGGAGCGGGGAGCAGTTCTTC. Its translation is CASTLSPGTSGSGEQFF.

The chain uses TRBV11-2 and TRBJ1-1; tentative D call: TRBD1 (5 bases). This CDR3 is built from 16 residues. V was shortened by 2 bases and J by 1 base, with 14 bases between the two germline ends. Germline-derived CDR1 and CDR2 are SGHAT and FQNNGV. CDR3 loop: CASSLRYGGWNTEAFF. CDR3 nucleotide sequence: TGTGCCAGCAGCTTACGCTACGGGGGGTGGAACACTGAAGCTTTCTTT.

The chain carries TRBV29-1 and TRBJ2-3; the match to TRBD2 covers 7 bases. J gave up 9 bases and V 4 bases, and 7 bases lay outside the gene matches. Germline values: CDR1 SQVTM, CDR2 ANQGSEA. The CDR3 sequence is 12 residues long. In DNA, the CDR3 is TGCAGCGTTGTGGGACTAAGTCAAACGCAGTATTTT. Translating gives CSVVGLSQTQYF.

This sequence joins TRBV28 and TRBJ2-3; D unresolved. V lost 8 bases and J 4 bases, leaving 10 bases between the germline ends. The CDR3 sequence is 12 residues long. Germline loops: CDR1 MDHEN, CDR2 SYDVKM. In DNA form, the CDR3 reads TGTGCCAGCTCTACGCAGTCAGATACGCAGTATTTT. Translation: CASSTQSDTQYF.

This clone was counted once. The chain employs TRBV7-6 and TRBJ2-1; D may match TRBD1 or TRBD2 (5 bases each). V lost 4 bases and J lost 6, with 19 bases in between. CDR1 is SGHVS, CDR2 FNYEAQ, per germline. The CDR3 spans 16 residues. The CDR3 reads CASSSPLGARGNEQFF. CDR3 DNA: TGTGCCAGCAGCTCGCCGCTAGGGGCACGGGGCAATGAGCAGTTCTTC.

The chain carries TRBV11-2 and TRBJ2-7; TRBD2 might be the D (5 bases). CDR3 length: 16 amino acids. The germline V and J ends were trimmed by 5 bases and 7 bases, with 24 bases remaining between them. Germline V lookup: CDR1 SGHAT, CDR2 FQNNGV. The CDR3, as DNA: TGTGCCAGCAGCCTCAACGGCGGCTCCTCCCCGGGGGAGCAGTACTTC. Its protein product is CASSLNGGSSPGEQYF. The whole variable domain, remainder taken from reference TRBV11-2 and TRBJ2-7, is EAGVAQSPRYKIIEKRQSVAFWCNPISGHATLYWYQQILGQGPKLLIQFQNNGVVDDSQLPKDRFSAERLKGVDSTLKIQPAKLEDSAVYLCASSLNGGSSPGEQYFGPGTRLTVT.

The rearrangement links TRBV6-4 to TRBJ1-2; possible D gene TRBD1, 5 bases. Trimming cost V 0 bases and J 4 bases, with 27 bases left between them. The CDR3 spans 20 residues. The germline gives CDR1 MRHNA, CDR2 SNTAGT. CDR3 nucleotides: TGTGCCAGCAGTGACTCGAGATCCTCCCTGGAGGCGGGACCTAGCTATGGCTACACCTTC. It encodes CASSDSRSSLEAGPSYGYTF.

The rearrangement uses TRBV7-9 and TRBJ2-7, with 8 nucleotides matching TRBD1. V lost 4 bases, J lost 5 bases, and 7 bases stayed unmatched. This CDR3 contains 14 residues. Germline V gene data show CDR1 as SEHNR and CDR2 as FQNEAQ (reference sequence). The CDR3 region is CASSSRQGLNEQYF. CDR3 bases: TGTGCCAGCAGCTCCCGACAGGGGCTCAACGAGCAGTACTTC.

The genes are TRBV27 and TRBJ2-7, with D possibly being TRBD1 (5 bases). The germline V gene has CDR1 MNHEY and CDR2 SMNVEV (reference sequence). This CDR3 has 14 amino acids. Between the trimmed V and J ends, which lost 4 bases and 2 bases, there was a span of 12 bases. CDR3 sequence: CASSSTDYTYEQYF. CDR3 nucleotide sequence: TGTGCCAGCAGTTCGACAGATTATACCTACGAGCAGTACTTC.

This chain uses TRBV4-2 with TRBJ2-7; the match to TRBD2 covers 9 bases. Germline trimming cut 6 bases from V and 5 bases from J; bases unmatched to any gene: 8. The length of the CDR3 is 14 residues. CDR1 LGHNA and CDR2 YNFKEQ come from the germline V gene. DNA for the CDR3: TGTGCCAGCAGAGTCGCGGGAGGGACCCACGAGCAGTACTTC. This translates into CASRVAGGTHEQYF.

This clone was counted once. In nucleotides, the CDR3 is TGTGCCAGCAGTTACAGGGGCGGGAGGGCCCAAGAGACCCAGTACTTC. Translation: CASSYRGGRAQETQYF. J is TRBJ2-5 and V is TRBV6-5; 9 positions match TRBD2. The CDR3 sequence is 16 residues long. Germline lookup yields CDR1 MNHEY and CDR2 SVGAGI. J was trimmed by 1 base and V by 2 bases; bases with no gene match: 5.

V usage is TRBV14 and J usage is TRBJ2-5, with D maybe TRBD2 (6 bases). The germline CDR1 and CDR2 sequences are SGHDN and FVKESK. This CDR3 has 15 residues. V lost 1 base and J lost 3, with 12 bases in between. The CDR3 coding sequence is TGTGCCAGCAGCCAAGTGGGAGGCAGGGAAGAGACCCAGTACTTC. Translated, it gives CASSQVGGREETQYF.

This clone was seen a single time. J is TRBJ2-3 and V is TRBV11-3, with 12 nucleotides matching TRBD1. Germline V CDR1 and CDR2: SGHNT, YENEEA. V dropped 7 bases and J dropped 6; count of bases not matched to a gene: 5. The CDR3 sequence is 14 residues long. CDR3 region: CASTSGQGADTQYF. The CDR3 DNA reads as TGTGCCAGCACTTCGGGACAGGGGGCGGATACGCAGTATTTT.

V usage is TRBV4-3 and J usage is TRBJ1-2; D is possibly TRBD1 (5 bases). Looked up from germline, CDR1 is LGHNA and CDR2 is YSLEER. The V end was cut by 0 bases, the J end by 14 bases, with 22 bases between. CDR3 length: 15 amino acids. For the CDR3, the DNA is TGCGCCAGCAGCCAAGAAAGAGCAGGGAGTTATGGTAGGACCTTC. Translating gives CASSQERAGSYGRTF.

This clone was found once. The V and J genes are TRBV2 and TRBJ2-1; 9 bases match TRBD2. V shed 5 bases, J shed 3 bases, and the junction held 8 bases outside the gene matches. There are 16 residues in the CDR3. Germline assignment: CDR1 SNHLY and CDR2 FYNNEI. CDR3 protein: CASSSWVSGGYNEQFF. CDR3 DNA sequence: TGTGCCAGCAGTTCCTGGGTTAGCGGGGGCTACAATGAGCAGTTCTTC. The whole variable domain, remainder taken from reference TRBV2 and TRBJ2-1, is EPEVTQTPSHQVTQMGQEVILRCVPISNHLYFYWYRQILGQKVEFLVSFYNNEISEKSEIFDDQFSVERPDGSNFTLKIRSTKLEDSAMYFCASSSWVSGGYNEQFFGPGTRLTVL.

This chain connects TRBV27 to TRBJ1-1, with 7 bases fitting TRBD1. The CDR3 is 13 residues long. The germline V gene encodes CDR1 MNHEY and CDR2 SMNVEV (reference sequence). J lost 4 bases, V lost 6 bases, and 5 bases had no gene match. The CDR3 sequence is CASSLTGTTEAFF. CDR3 sequence (DNA): TGTGCCAGCAGCCTGACAGGGACCACTGAAGCTTTCTTT.

V gene TRBV4-1 combines with J gene TRBJ2-2; the D is unclear. The CDR3 sequence is 15 residues long. The V gene lost 1 base and the J gene lost 3 bases, with 9 bases spanning the gap. In germline, CDR1 is MGHRA, CDR2 YSYEKL. The CDR3 DNA reads TGCGCCAGCAGCCAAGCCCGGACGTACACCGGGGAGCTGTTTTTT. This gives the protein CASSQARTYTGELFF.

J is TRBJ2-5 and V is TRBV6-1; 11 bases are a match to TRBD2. CDR1 and CDR2 from the germline V gene are MNHNS and SASEGT. This CDR3 is 15 amino acids long. After removal of 0 bases from V and 5 bases from J, the junction contained 2 bases not matched to a gene. The CDR3 sequence: CASSEAPSGRETQYF. The CDR3 DNA follows: TGTGCCAGCAGTGAAGCTCCTAGCGGGAGGGAGACCCAGTACTTC.

The rearrangement links TRBV29-1 to TRBJ2-2; 9 bases are a match to TRBD1. J gave up 5 bases and V 4 bases, and 5 bases lay outside the gene matches. Germline CDR1 is SQVTM and CDR2 is ANQGSEA. The CDR3 spans 14 residues. CDR3 sequence reads: CSVVEQGATGELFF. In nucleotides, the CDR3 is TGCAGCGTTGTCGAACAGGGGGCGACCGGGGAGCTGTTTTTT.